One T cell receptor (beta chain) is described in this entry. Its antigen specificity is not known. No quality values exist for individual bases; no much larger clone is one base distant. The entry originates in a study of T cells in tumors after PD-1 blockade (dated by TCRdb to 2018 to 2020). Regarding the study in general: Prior checkpoint blockade, systemic immunosuppressant use, and recent radiotherapy or other anti-cancer therapy within 4 weeks were grounds for patient exclusion. Pembrolizumab 200 mg every 3 weeks or cemiplimab 350 mg every 2 weeks was administered to patients. Ongoing daily vismodegib 150 mg was also given to a subset of patients during anti-PD-1 treatment. On average, tumor samples had about 27,000 TCR templates (range about 550-99,264) and roughly 5,600 unique clonotypes, 15 to 20-fold deeper than single-cell TCR sequencing. The study performed paired single-cell RNA and TCR sequencing on site-matched tumors from BCC or SCC patients before and after anti-PD-1 therapy. Clinical response was assessed using RECIST version 1.1.

At the junction V is shortened by 6 bases and J by 7 bases, with 12 bases in between. Measured from the cysteine to the phenylalanine, the CDR3 is 12 residues long. This entry keeps only the CDR3 DNA: 36 bases, framed from base 1. The germline V gene sets CDR1 to MNHEY and CDR2 to SVGEGT. General conclusions and limits of the study: Comparisons between pre- and post-treatment samples were the only ones where clonal replacement appeared, with none seen between two pre-treatment samples, a pattern that argues against artifacts from biopsy timing or location. The source of novel T cell clones was not identified, and lymphoid organs or rare unexpanded clones within the tumor or the tumor periphery could be included among the possible sources. Most exhausted CD8+ clones that expanded after therapy were novel clonotypes not detected before treatment, suggesting clonal replacement instead of reinvigoration of pre-existing clones. Around two fifths of tumor TCR clonotypes were detected in blood, and some novel exhausted tumor clones were observed in pre-treatment blood, which was taken as suggesting peripheral recruitment.

The time point label, read with the paper, signifies: first of two post-therapy site-matched biopsies about two months apart. Tumor biopsies were site-matched, taken from the same primary tumor before and after PD-1 blockade. For bulk TCRbeta sequencing, genomic DNA was extracted from tumor biopsies or peripheral blood, and input amounts ranged from about 616 ng to 6,500 ng. To increase sensitivity for rare clonotypes compared with single-cell TCR sequencing, remaining biopsy material was subjected to bulk TCRbeta sequencing. Every patient was a poor candidate for surgical resection and had histologically proven advanced or metastatic basal or squamous cell carcinoma. The basal cell carcinoma cohort comprised eleven to twelve patients, of whom seven or eight had bulk tumor TCR sequencing. Fresh biopsies were taken from the primary tumor site, and part of the biopsy material was kept in RNAlater for exome and bulk TCR sequencing.

The immunoSEQ platform was used for deep TCRbeta sequencing. Per the authors' processing: Only productive rearrangements were exported from the immunoSEQ Analyzer for downstream analysis. A two-sided binomial test with a Bonferroni-corrected P below 0.01 was used to call clones that significantly expanded or contracted between timepoints. T cell phenotypes were assigned to bulk TCRbeta clonotypes by matching the clonotypes to single-cell RNA+TCR-seq clones with the same TCRbeta sequence. Clone enrichment in tumor was computed as tumor frequency divided by PBMC frequency from bulk TCR sequencing. GLIPH was used to group TCRs into specificity groups, clusters of distinct TCRs likely recognizing common antigens via shared CDR3 motifs. Drawn from immuneACCESS, this table holds only the in-frame rearrangements with V and J called that TCRdb kept. Clones are partly lost; checked studies trace under half to an unresolved V gene and leave the rest unexplained. V, J and clone size reflect that table, while D and trimming were determined from the DNA. Present in this sample are more than 2,000 clones, around 71% of which were seen just once. The top ten clones comprise about a sixth of the sample.

This clonotype originated in a human donor with basal cell carcinoma. Recombination connected TRBV6-2 or TRBV6-3 to TRBJ1-1, and possibly TRBD1, on 6 matching bases. The sequencing here drew on tumor tissue, taken after anti-PD-1 treatment. In nucleotide form, the sequence is TGTGCCAGCAGCTCCTCAGGGGTTGAAGCTTTCTTT. Its translation is CASSSSGVEAFF.